This T cell receptor (beta chain) was recovered during a study of T cell responses to AZD1222 COVID-19 vaccine. This CDR3 contains 18 residues. V lost 4 bases and J lost 7; bases outside the gene matches: 19. Repertoires were generated with immunoSEQ multiplex PCR, while TCRdb's copy carries only in-frame clones and drops some. The data show 150,000 to 180,000 clones, 88% seen once. This rearrangement joins TRBV5-3 to TRBJ1-4; 7 bases map to TRBD1. TRBV5-3 is assigned to the ORF class and has an uncertain function. This clonotype was obtained from an adult in good health. The sequencing used peripheral blood, collected on day 0 of AZD1222 vaccination. This CDR3 is CARSRNRDSRSPFEKLFF. The DNA of the CDR3 is TGTGCCAGAAGCAGGAACCGGGACAGCCGCAGTCCGTTTGAAAAACTGTTTTTT.